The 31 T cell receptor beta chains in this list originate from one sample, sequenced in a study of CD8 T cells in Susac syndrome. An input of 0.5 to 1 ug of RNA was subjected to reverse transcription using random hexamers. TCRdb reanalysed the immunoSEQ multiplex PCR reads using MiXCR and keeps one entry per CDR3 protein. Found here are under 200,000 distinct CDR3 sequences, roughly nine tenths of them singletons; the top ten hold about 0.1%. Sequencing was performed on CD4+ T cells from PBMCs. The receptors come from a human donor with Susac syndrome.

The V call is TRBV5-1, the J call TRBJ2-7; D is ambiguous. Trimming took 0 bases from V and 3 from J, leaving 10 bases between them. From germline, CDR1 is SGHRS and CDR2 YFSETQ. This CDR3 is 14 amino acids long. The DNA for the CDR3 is TGCGCCAGCAGCTTGGATGACACAATCTACGAGCAGTACTTC. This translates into CASSLDDTIYEQYF.

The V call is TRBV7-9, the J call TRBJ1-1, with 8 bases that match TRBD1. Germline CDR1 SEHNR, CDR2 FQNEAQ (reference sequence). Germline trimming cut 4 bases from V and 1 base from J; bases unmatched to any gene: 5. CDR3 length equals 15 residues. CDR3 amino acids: CASSWTGHGNTEAFF. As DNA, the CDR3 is TGTGCCAGCAGCTGGACAGGGCACGGGAACACTGAAGCTTTCTTT.

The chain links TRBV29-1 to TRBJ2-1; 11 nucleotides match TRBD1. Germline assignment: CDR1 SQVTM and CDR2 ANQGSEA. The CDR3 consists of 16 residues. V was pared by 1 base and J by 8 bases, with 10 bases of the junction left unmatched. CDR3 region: CSVEGPLGQGVDEQFF. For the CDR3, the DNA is TGCAGCGTTGAAGGGCCATTGGGACAGGGGGTGGATGAGCAGTTCTTC.

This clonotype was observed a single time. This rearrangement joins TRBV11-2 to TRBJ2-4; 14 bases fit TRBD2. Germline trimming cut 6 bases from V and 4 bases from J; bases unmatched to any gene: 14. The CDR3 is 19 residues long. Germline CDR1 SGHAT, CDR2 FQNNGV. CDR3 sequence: CASSLDRRTSGGRKNIQYF. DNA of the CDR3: TGTGCCAGCAGTCTAGACAGGCGGACTAGCGGGGGGCGGAAAAACATTCAGTACTTC.

The CDR3: CASSPTGQGTYGYTF. CDR3 DNA: TGTGCCAGCTCACCAACGGGACAGGGTACCTATGGCTACACCTTC. The chain has TRBV18 and TRBJ1-2; 9 bases map to TRBD1. After removal of 2 bases from V and 4 bases from J, the junction contained 5 bases not matched to a gene. Germline CDR1 and CDR2: KGHSH and LQKENI. This CDR3 is 15 amino acids long. Together with reference TRBV18 and TRBJ1-2, the CDR3 gives the full variable domain: NAGVMQNPRHLVRRRGQEARLRCSPMKGHSHVYWYRQLPEEGLKFMVYLQKENIIDESGMPKERFSAEFPKEGPSILRIQQVVRGDSAAYFCASSPTGQGTYGYTFGSGTRLTVV.

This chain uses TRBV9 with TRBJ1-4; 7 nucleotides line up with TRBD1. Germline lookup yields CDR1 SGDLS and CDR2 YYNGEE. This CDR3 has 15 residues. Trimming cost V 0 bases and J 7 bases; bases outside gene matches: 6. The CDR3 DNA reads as TGTGCCAGCAGCGTAGGTGGGACAGCTTCTGAAAAACTGTTTTTT. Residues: CASSVGGTASEKLFF. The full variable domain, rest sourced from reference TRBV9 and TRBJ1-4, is DSGVTQTPKHLITATGQRVTLRCSPRSGDLSVYWYQQSLDQGLQFLIQYYNGEERAKGNILERFSAQQFPDLHSELNLSSLELGDSALYFCASSVGGTASEKLFFGSGTQLSVL.

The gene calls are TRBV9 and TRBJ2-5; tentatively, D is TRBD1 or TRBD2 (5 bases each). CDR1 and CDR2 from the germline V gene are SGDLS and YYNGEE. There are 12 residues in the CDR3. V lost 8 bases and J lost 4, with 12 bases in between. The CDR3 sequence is CASGGLSETQYF. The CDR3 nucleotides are TGTGCCAGTGGGGGTCTATCAGAGACCCAGTACTTC.

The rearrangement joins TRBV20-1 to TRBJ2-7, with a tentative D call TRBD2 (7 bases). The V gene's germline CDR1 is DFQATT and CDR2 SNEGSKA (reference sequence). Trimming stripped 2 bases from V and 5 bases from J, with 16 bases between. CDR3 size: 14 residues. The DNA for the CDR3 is TGCAGTGCTAGATATGCAGGAGGGGGGGACGAGCAGTACTTC. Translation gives CSARYAGGGDEQYF.

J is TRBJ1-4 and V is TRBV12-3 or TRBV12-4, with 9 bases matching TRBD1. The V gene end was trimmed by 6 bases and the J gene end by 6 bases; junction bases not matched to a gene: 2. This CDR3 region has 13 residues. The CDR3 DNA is TGTGCCAGCAGCCGGACAGGGGATGAAAAACTGTTTTTT. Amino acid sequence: CASSRTGDEKLFF.

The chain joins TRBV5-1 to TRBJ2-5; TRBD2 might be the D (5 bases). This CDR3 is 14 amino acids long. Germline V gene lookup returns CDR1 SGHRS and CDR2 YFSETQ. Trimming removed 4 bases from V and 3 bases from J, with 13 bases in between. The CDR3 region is CASSLVTGKETQYF. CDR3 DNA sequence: TGCGCCAGCAGCCTCGTTACGGGGAAAGAGACCCAGTACTTC.

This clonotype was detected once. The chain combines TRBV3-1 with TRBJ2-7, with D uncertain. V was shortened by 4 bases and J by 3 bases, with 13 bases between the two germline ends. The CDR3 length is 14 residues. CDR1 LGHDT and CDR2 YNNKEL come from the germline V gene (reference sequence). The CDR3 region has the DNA TGTGCCAGCAGCCTTCGAGAAGGGAACTACGAGCAGTACTTC. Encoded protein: CASSLREGNYEQYF.

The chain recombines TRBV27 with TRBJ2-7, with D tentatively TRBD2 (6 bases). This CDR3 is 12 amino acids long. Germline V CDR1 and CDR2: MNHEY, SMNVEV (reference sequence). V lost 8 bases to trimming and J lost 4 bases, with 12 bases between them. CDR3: CASGSGGYEQYF. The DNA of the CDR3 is TGTGCCAGCGGTAGCGGAGGATACGAGCAGTACTTC.

CDR3 sequence: CASSMPEGDGYTF. CDR3 DNA sequence: TGTGCCAGTAGTATGCCAGAGGGGGACGGCTACACCTTC. The chain uses TRBV19 and TRBJ1-2, with a weak D call TRBD1 (6 bases). Trimming pared 3 bases from V and 8 bases from J, leaving 13 bases between. In germline, CDR1 is LNHDA, CDR2 SQIVND (reference sequence). The CDR3 has 13 residues.

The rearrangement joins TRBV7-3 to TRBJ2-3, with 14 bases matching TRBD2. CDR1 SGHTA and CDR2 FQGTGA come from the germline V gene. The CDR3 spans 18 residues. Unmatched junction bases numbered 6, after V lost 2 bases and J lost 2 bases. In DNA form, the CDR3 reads TGTGCCAGCAGCTTAGGACTGACTAGCGGGGGGGCCACAGATACGCAGTATTTT. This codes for CASSLGLTSGGATDTQYF.

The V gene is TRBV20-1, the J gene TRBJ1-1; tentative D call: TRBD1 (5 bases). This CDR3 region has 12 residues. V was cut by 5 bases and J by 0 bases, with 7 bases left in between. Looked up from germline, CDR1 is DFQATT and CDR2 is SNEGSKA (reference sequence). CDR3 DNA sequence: TGCAGTGCTTGCAGGGTGAACACTGAAGCTTTCTTT. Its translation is CSACRVNTEAFF.

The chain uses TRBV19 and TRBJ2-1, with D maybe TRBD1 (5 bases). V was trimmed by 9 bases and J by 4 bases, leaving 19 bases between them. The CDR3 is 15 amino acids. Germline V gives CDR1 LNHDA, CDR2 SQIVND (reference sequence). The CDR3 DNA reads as TGTGCCAGCTGGGAAGGGGTAGCAGGGTACAATGAGCAGTTCTTC. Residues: CASWEGVAGYNEQFF.

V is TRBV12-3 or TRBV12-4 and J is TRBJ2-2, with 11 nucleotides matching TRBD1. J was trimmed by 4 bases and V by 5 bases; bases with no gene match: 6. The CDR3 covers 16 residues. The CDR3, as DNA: TGTGCCAGCAGTATGGACAGGGGGCACTCCACCGGGGAGCTGTTTTTT. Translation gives CASSMDRGHSTGELFF.

CDR3 protein: CAWGGTGETQYF. In DNA, the CDR3 is TGTGCCTGGGGGGGGACGGGGGAGACCCAGTACTTC. The chain couples TRBV30 to TRBJ2-5; possibly TRBD2 for D (6 bases). V lost 5 bases and J lost 5, with 12 bases in between. The length of the CDR3 is 12 residues. Germline V gene sequence: CDR1 GTSNPN, CDR2 SVGIG (reference sequence).

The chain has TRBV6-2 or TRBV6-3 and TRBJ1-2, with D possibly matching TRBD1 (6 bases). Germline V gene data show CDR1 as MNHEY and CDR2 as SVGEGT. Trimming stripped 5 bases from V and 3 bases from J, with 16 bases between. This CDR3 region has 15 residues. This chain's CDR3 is CASSATDSSYYGYTF. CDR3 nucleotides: TGTGCCAGCAGTGCTACGGACAGCTCTTACTATGGCTACACCTTC.

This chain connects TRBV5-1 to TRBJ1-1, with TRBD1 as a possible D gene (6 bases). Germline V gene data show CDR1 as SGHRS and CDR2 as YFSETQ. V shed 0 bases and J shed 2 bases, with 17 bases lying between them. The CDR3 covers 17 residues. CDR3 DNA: TGCGCCAGCAGCTTGGTCTTGAGGGGCAGGGGAAACACTGAAGCTTTCTTT. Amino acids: CASSLVLRGRGNTEAFF.

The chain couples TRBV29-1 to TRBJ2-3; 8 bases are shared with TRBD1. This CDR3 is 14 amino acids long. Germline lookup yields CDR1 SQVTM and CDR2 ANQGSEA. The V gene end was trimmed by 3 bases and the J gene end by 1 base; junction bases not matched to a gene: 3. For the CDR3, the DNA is TGCAGCGTTGATATGGGACAGGGCACAGATACGCAGTATTTT. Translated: CSVDMGQGTDTQYF.

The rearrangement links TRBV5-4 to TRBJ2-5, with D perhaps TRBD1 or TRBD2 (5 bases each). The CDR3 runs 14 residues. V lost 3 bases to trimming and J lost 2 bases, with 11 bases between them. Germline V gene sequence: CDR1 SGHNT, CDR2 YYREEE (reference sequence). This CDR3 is CASSWGTKQETQYF. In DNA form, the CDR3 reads TGTGCCAGCAGCTGGGGGACCAAACAAGAGACCCAGTACTTC. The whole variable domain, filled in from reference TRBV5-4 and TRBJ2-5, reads ETGVTQSPTHLIKTRGQQVTLRCSSQSGHNTVSWYQQALGQGPQFIFQYYREEENGRGNFPPRFSGLQFPNYSSELNVNALELDDSALYLCASSWGTKQETQYFGPGTRLLVL.

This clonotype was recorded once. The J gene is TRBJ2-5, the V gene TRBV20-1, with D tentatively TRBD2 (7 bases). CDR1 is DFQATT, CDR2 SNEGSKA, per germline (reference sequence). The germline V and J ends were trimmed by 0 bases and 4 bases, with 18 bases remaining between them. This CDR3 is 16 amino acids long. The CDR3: CSARDLGGAAGETQYF. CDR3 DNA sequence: TGCAGTGCTAGAGATCTGGGGGGGGCCGCCGGAGAGACCCAGTACTTC.

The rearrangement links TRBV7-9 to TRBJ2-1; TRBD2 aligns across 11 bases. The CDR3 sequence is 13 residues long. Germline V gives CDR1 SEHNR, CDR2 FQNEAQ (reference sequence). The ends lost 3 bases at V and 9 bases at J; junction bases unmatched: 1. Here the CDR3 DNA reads TGTGCCAGCAGCTTGACTAGCGGGATTGAGCAGTTCTTC. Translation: CASSLTSGIEQFF.

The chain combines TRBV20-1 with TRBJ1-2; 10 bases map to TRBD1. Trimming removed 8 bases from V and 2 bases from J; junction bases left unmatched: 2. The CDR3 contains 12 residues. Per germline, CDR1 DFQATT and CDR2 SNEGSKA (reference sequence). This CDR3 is CSSDRGNYGYTF. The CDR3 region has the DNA TGCAGTTCGGACAGGGGGAACTATGGCTACACCTTC.

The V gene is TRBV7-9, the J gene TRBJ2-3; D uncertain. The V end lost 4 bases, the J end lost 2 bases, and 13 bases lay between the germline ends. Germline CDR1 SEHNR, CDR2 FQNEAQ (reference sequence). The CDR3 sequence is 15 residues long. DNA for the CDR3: TGTGCCAGCAGCTCGTACGAAAGCAACACAGATACGCAGTATTTT. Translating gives CASSSYESNTDTQYF.

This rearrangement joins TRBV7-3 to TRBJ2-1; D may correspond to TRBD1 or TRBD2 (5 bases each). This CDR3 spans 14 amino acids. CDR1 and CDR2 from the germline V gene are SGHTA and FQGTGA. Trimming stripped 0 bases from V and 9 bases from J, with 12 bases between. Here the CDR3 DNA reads TGTGCCAGCAGCTTAACCGGGACCCTAGGTGAGCAGTTCTTC. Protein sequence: CASSLTGTLGEQFF.

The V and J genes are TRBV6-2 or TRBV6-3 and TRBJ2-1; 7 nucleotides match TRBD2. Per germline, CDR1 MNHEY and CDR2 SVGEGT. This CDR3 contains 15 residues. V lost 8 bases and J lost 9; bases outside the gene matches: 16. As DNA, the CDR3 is TGTGCCAGCCGTAGCCCGGGACTAATTCGGGGTGAGCAGTTCTTC. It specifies CASRSPGLIRGEQFF.

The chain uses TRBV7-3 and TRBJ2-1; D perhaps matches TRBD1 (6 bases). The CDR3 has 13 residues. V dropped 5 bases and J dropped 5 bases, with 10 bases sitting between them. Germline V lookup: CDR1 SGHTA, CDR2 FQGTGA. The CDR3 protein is CASSLDRNNEQFF. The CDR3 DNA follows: TGTGCCAGCAGCCTCGACAGGAACAATGAGCAGTTCTTC. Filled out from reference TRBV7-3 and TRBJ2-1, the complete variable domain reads GAGVSQTPSNKVTEKGKYVELRCDPISGHTALYWYRQSLGQGPEFLIYFQGTGAADDSGLPNDRFFAVRPEGSVSTLKIQRTERGDSAVYLCASSLDRNNEQFFGPGTRLTVL.

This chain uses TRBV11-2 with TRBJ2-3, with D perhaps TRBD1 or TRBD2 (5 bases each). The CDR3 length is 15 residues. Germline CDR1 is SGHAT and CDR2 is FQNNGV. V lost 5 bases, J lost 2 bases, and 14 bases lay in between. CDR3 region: CASSRDPTFTDTQYF. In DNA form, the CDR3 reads TGTGCCAGCAGCCGGGACCCAACTTTCACAGATACGCAGTATTTT.

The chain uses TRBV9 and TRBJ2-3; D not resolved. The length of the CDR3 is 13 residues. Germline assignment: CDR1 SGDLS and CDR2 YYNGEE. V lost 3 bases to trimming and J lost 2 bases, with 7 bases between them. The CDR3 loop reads CASSEGSTDTQYF. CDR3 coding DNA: TGTGCCAGCAGCGAGGGTTCCACAGATACGCAGTATTTT.